This T cell receptor beta chain derives from a study of regulatory T cells in long-lasting Graves disease. The time point here: newly diagnosed GD, antithyroid drugs for less than 3 months. The TCR library used RNA extracted from PBMCs. V lost 6 bases, J lost 0 bases, and 6 bases lay in between. The CDR3 has 12 residues. CDR1 DFQATT and CDR2 SNEGSKA come from the germline V gene (reference sequence). This clonotype was observed a few times. Arm-PCR with iRepertoire HTBI primers amplified the CDR3 regions for these TCR beta libraries. One entry per CDR3 protein results from TCRdb running MiXCR on the multiplex PCR reads. The table records some 410,000 distinct CDR3 sequences, roughly 15% of them present only once. The sample was also linked to a second study, of T cells in Graves' hyperthyroidism and ophthalmopathy.

The rearrangement uses TRBV20-1 and TRBJ1-5; D uncertain. The TCR comes from a young woman with Graves disease. Sequences were derived from peripheral blood mononuclear cells (PBMCs), sampled at new diagnosis, from a patient treated with antithyroid drugs. CDR3 nucleotide sequence: TGCAGTGCATTGATTAGCAATCAGCCCCAGCATTTT. Amino acids: CSALISNQPQHF.